These 4 T cell receptor beta chains originate from one sample sequenced in a study of cytomegalovirus exposure and HLA in healthy donors. Profiled with immunoSEQ multiplex PCR; TCRdb holds only in-frame clones, not every one. The sample includes 190,000 or so clones, roughly 82% seen only once; the top ten take around 15%. The material sequenced was PBMCs. The receptors derive from a woman between 25 and 40 years old in good health and CMV-seropositive.

This chain connects TRBV7-6 to TRBJ1-1; tentative D call: TRBD1 (5 bases). The germline V and J ends were trimmed by 3 bases and 0 bases, with 14 bases remaining between them. The length of the CDR3 is 16 residues. Per the germline V gene, CDR1 is SGHVS and CDR2 is FNYEAQ. In DNA form, the CDR3 reads TGTGCCAGCAGCTTGGGGGAGGGATTAATGAACACTGAAGCTTTCTTT. Translated: CASSLGEGLMNTEAFF. The entire variable domain, with the rest obtained from reference TRBV7-6 and TRBJ1-1, is as follows: GAGVSQSPRYKVTKRGQDVALRCDPISGHVSLYWYRQALGQGPEFLTYFNYEAQQDKSGLPNDRFSAERPEGSISTLTIQRTEQRDSAMYRCASSLGEGLMNTEAFFGQGTRLTVV.

The genes are TRBV29-1 and TRBJ2-7, with TRBD1 as a possible D gene (5 bases). V dropped 6 bases and J dropped 1 base, with 19 bases sitting between them. There are 15 residues in the CDR3. Per germline, CDR1 SQVTM and CDR2 ANQGSEA. The CDR3 protein is CSVVTGFPSSYEQYF. The CDR3 DNA reads TGCAGCGTGGTAACAGGTTTCCCCTCTTCCTACGAGCAGTACTTC.

The table lists this clone with a count of one. V and J are TRBV7-2 and TRBJ1-1; TRBD1 might be the D (5 bases). Germline-derived CDR1 and CDR2 are SGHTA and FQGNSA. V lost 1 base, J lost 5 bases, and 11 bases lay in between. This CDR3 contains 14 residues. The CDR3: CASSLESGFTEAFF. CDR3 in DNA: TGTGCCAGCAGCTTAGAATCAGGGTTTACTGAAGCTTTCTTT.

This clone was counted once. The rearrangement uses TRBV29-1 and TRBJ1-4; 10 positions match TRBD1. The germline CDR1 and CDR2 sequences are SQVTM and ANQGSEA. The CDR3 spans 15 residues. V dropped 7 bases and J dropped 7; count of bases not matched to a gene: 12. The CDR3 spells CSARKLDRGVEKLFF. In DNA form, the CDR3 reads TGCAGCGCTCGTAAATTGGACAGGGGGGTTGAAAAACTGTTTTTT.